The T cell receptor (beta chain) under discussion was sequenced for a study of blood T cells in healthy people across ages. In this sample, this clonotype turned up a few times. Its antigen is still unknown. Germline V CDR1 and CDR2: LGHDT, YNNKEL (reference sequence). The CDR3 is made up of 14 amino acids. The V gene lost 3 bases and the J gene lost 1 base, with 9 bases spanning the gap. Study findings and constraints: Older age went with lower TCR beta diversity per million T cells, in a roughly linear way.

Combining a sample-barcoded 5' primer with a J-beta primer mix, a second PCR ran for roughly 6 to 12 cycles. Tags on each cDNA molecule came from a template-switch adaptor with 12 random nucleotides. TCRdb re-called the 5' RACE reads through MiXCR, storing one row per CDR3 protein. The sample holds around 790,000 distinct CDR3 sequences, 40% to 50% seen once. The chain links TRBV3-1 to TRBJ1-1; D gene uncertain. The sequencing sample was made of blood. The TCR comes from a man in his sixties in good health. CDR3: CASSHYSSNTEAFF. CDR3 DNA: TGTGCCAGCAGCCACTATTCGTCGAACACTGAAGCTTTCTTT.